This entry lists 22 T cell receptor beta chains sequenced from one sample in a study of fetal regulatory T cell absence and autoimmunity. Sequencing used immunoSEQ multiplex PCR; TCRdb keeps in-frame clones, though not all of them. The sample contains about 46,000 clones, around 83% of which appear only once. The specimen was cord blood. The receptors shown here come from a newborn boy with IPEX syndrome.

The chain uses TRBV25-1 and TRBJ2-7, with 11 nucleotides matching TRBD1. Germline V gives CDR1 MGHDK, CDR2 SYGVNS. V lost 2 bases, J lost 3 bases, and 0 bases stayed unmatched. The CDR3 contains 14 residues. Here the CDR3 reads CASSEGTGGYEQYF. Here the CDR3 DNA reads TGTGCCAGCAGTGAAGGGACAGGGGGCTACGAGCAGTACTTC.

The chain is built from TRBV27 and TRBJ2-2, with D perhaps being TRBD1 or TRBD2 (5 bases each). The CDR3 has 14 amino acids. The germline CDR1 and CDR2 sequences are MNHEY and SMNVEV (reference sequence). The V and J ends lost 3 bases and 3 bases respectively, with 8 bases between them. The CDR3 reads CASSFGGYTGELFF. CDR3 DNA: TGTGCCAGCAGTTTTGGGGGTTACACCGGGGAGCTGTTTTTT.

This chain joins TRBV6-1 and TRBJ2-1, with D possibly being TRBD1 (5 bases). The CDR3 is made up of 14 amino acids. Between the trimmed V and J ends, which lost 4 bases and 3 bases, there was a span of 10 bases. Germline CDR1 and CDR2: MNHNS and SASEGT. CDR3 region: CASSGGLSYNEQFF. The CDR3 DNA follows: TGTGCCAGCAGTGGGGGCCTAAGCTACAATGAGCAGTTCTTC.

This chain uses TRBV19 with TRBJ2-2, with 8 bases matching TRBD1. CDR3 length: 14 amino acids. V shed 6 bases, J shed 4 bases, and the junction held 4 bases outside the gene matches. Germline lookup yields CDR1 LNHDA and CDR2 SQIVND (reference sequence). The CDR3 region has the DNA TGTGCCAGTAGAGAACAGGGGGGCACCGGGGAGCTGTTTTTT. Its protein product is CASREQGGTGELFF.

This clone was counted once. The V call is TRBV29-1, the J call TRBJ2-3; 7 nucleotides match TRBD2. The CDR3 totals 14 residues. V lost 7 bases, J lost 1 base, and 8 bases stayed unmatched. CDR1 is SQVTM and CDR2 is ANQGSEA in the germline V gene. CDR3 DNA sequence: TGCAGCGCCCAAGGGGCGGGGGGCACAGATACGCAGTATTTT. Its translation: CSAQGAGGTDTQYF.

The chain has TRBV25-1 and TRBJ1-1, with TRBD1 identical over 10 bases. The CDR3 length is 15 residues. Germline lookup yields CDR1 MGHDK and CDR2 SYGVNS. Trimming removed 7 bases from V and 1 base from J; junction bases left unmatched: 6. This CDR3 reads CASTYRDRGNTEAFF. The CDR3 DNA reads as TGTGCCAGCACCTATCGGGACAGGGGGAACACTGAAGCTTTCTTT.

The chain combines TRBV6-6 with TRBJ2-5; no clear D. Trimming took 0 bases from V and 5 from J, leaving 7 bases between them. This CDR3 has 13 residues. Germline V gives CDR1 MNHNY, CDR2 SVGAGI (reference sequence). The CDR3 here is CASSYSVGETQYF. Written as DNA, the CDR3 is TGTGCCAGCAGTTACTCGGTGGGTGAGACCCAGTACTTC.

CDR3 DNA: TGTGCCAGCAGCAAAGGATGTGACACGACTTACTTC. Encoded protein: CASSKGCDTTYF. This chain uses TRBV21-1 with TRBJ2-5. TRBV21-1 is noted as a pseudogene. The CDR3 runs 12 residues.

The rearrangement links TRBV19 to TRBJ2-1; D possibly matches TRBD1 or TRBD2 (6 bases each). CDR3 length equals 18 residues. V was pared by 1 base and J by 0 bases, with 16 bases between. Germline CDR1 and CDR2: LNHDA and SQIVND (reference sequence). CDR3 amino acids: CASSIGRGAVSSYNEQFF. DNA for the CDR3: TGTGCCAGTAGTATAGGAAGGGGGGCGGTTAGCTCCTACAATGAGCAGTTCTTC.

This sequence joins TRBV5-1 and TRBJ2-5; 9 bases line up with TRBD2. The CDR3 has 15 residues. Germline CDR1 SGHRS, CDR2 YFSETQ. The V and J ends lost 5 bases and 1 base, in that order; junction bases with no gene match: 6. CDR3 sequence: CASRVAGESQETQYF. In DNA form, the CDR3 reads TGCGCCAGCAGGGTAGCGGGAGAGTCCCAAGAGACCCAGTACTTC.

This clone turned up a few times. The V and J genes are TRBV1 and TRBJ1-5; TRBD1 is taken as the D call from the table, unchecked against the DNA. TRBV1 counts as a pseudogene. CDR3 length: 13 amino acids. DNA of the CDR3: TGCACCAGCAGGGGGGCTCTGGATCAGCCCCAGCATTTT. Protein product: CTSRGALDQPQHF.

The chain links TRBV6-4 to TRBJ1-3, with D maybe TRBD1 (5 bases). Germline-derived CDR1 and CDR2 are MRHNA and SNTAGT. The CDR3 loop spans 16 amino acids. The ends were cut back, 2 bases at V and 8 bases at J, with 19 bases in the middle. The CDR3 loop reads CASSDALGGAVDTIYF. The CDR3 region has the DNA TGTGCCAGCAGTGACGCCCTTGGAGGGGCGGTGGACACCATATATTTT.

This chain connects TRBV2 to TRBJ1-3; D is unclear. The CDR3 has 14 residues. V was clipped by 2 bases and J by 6 bases, with 11 bases between them. CDR1 and CDR2 (germline): SNHLY, FYNNEI. The CDR3 region is CASSESDYENTIYF. The CDR3 DNA is TGTGCCAGCAGTGAATCAGATTATGAAAACACCATATATTTT.

The chain carries TRBV5-4 and TRBJ2-3; 13 nucleotides agree with TRBD2. V gave up 4 bases and J gave up 4 bases; unmatched junction bases: 3. CDR3 length equals 15 residues. Germline lookup yields CDR1 SGHNT and CDR2 YYREEE (reference sequence). CDR3 region: CASSTGLAGADTQYF. CDR3 nucleotide sequence: TGTGCCAGCAGCACCGGACTAGCGGGAGCAGATACGCAGTATTTT.

The gene calls are TRBV9 and TRBJ2-2; 11 bases match TRBD2. Looked up from germline, CDR1 is SGDLS and CDR2 is YYNGEE. Trimming at V came to 4 bases and at J to 1 base, leaving 6 bases not matched to a gene. The CDR3 totals 17 residues. CDR3 sequence reads: CASSRPLAGGNTGELFF. The CDR3 DNA reads as TGTGCCAGCAGCCGGCCTCTAGCGGGGGGGAACACCGGGGAGCTGTTTTTT.

This clone was recorded a few times. The J gene is TRBJ2-7, the V gene TRBV9; D gene ambiguous. Germline V gene sequence: CDR1 SGDLS, CDR2 YYNGEE. CDR3 length equals 14 residues. The V end was cut by 4 bases, the J end by 2 bases, with 13 bases between. CDR3 sequence reads: CASSPRNLAYEQYF. CDR3 nucleotide sequence: TGTGCCAGCAGCCCGAGAAACTTAGCCTACGAGCAGTACTTC.

The CDR3 bases are TGTGCCAGTAGTAGAGTCCCGGGACAGGGGGCAAAAAACATTCAGTACTTC. Its protein is CASSRVPGQGAKNIQYF. The V and J genes are TRBV19 and TRBJ2-4; 12 positions agree with TRBD1. The trim removed 4 bases at V and 4 bases at J, leaving 8 bases unmatched. In germline, CDR1 is LNHDA, CDR2 SQIVND (reference sequence). The length of the CDR3 is 17 residues.

The gene calls are TRBV4-1 and TRBJ2-4; TRBD2 agrees at 8 bases. The V segment lost 2 bases and the J segment 5 bases; nucleotides outside the gene matches: 2. The CDR3 is 14 amino acids. Germline V CDR1 and CDR2: MGHRA, YSYEKL. This CDR3 is CASSQILAENIQYF. As DNA, the CDR3 is TGCGCCAGCAGCCAAATACTAGCGGAAAACATTCAGTACTTC.

With regard to this clone: One end of the junction does not line up with germline, which may come from a read error. The rearrangement uses TRBV9 and TRBJ2-7, with 7 bases identical to TRBD2. The CDR3 sequence is 10 residues long. Germline CDR1 SGDLS, CDR2 YYNGEE. In DNA, the CDR3 is TGTGCCAGCAGCGGGACTAGTTTAGACTTC. Protein sequence: CASSGTSLDF.

The genes are TRBV2 and TRBJ2-1, with 10 bases aligning to TRBD2. Germline values: CDR1 SNHLY, CDR2 FYNNEI. Trimming cost V 3 bases and J 0 bases; bases outside gene matches: 2. This CDR3 has 16 amino acids. DNA of the CDR3: TGTGCCAGCAGTGAGGCTAGCGGGAGCTCCTACAATGAGCAGTTCTTC. This gives the protein CASSEASGSSYNEQFF.

The genes are TRBV7-9 and TRBJ2-3; maybe TRBD2 (8 bases). This CDR3 is built from 16 residues. The germline gives CDR1 SEHNR, CDR2 FQNEAQ (reference sequence). The V end lost 3 bases, the J end lost 0 bases, and 13 bases lay between the germline ends. The CDR3 region is CASSFLAGQSTDTQYF. Written as DNA, the CDR3 is TGTGCCAGCAGCTTTTTAGCGGGACAGAGCACAGATACGCAGTATTTT.

The V gene is TRBV10-2, the J gene TRBJ2-7; 11 bases line up with TRBD2. There are 16 residues in the CDR3. Losses at the gene ends were 7 bases for V and 1 base for J; bases not matched to a gene: 9. In germline, CDR1 is WSHSY, CDR2 SAAADI. The CDR3 loop reads CASTVSGGARSYEQYF. DNA of the CDR3: TGCGCCAGCACTGTTAGCGGGGGGGCAAGGTCCTACGAGCAGTACTTC.